These 10 T cell receptor beta chains originate from one sample sequenced in a study of CXCR3-negative and CXCR3-positive naive CD8 T cells. Study-wide findings and caveats: Greater hydrophobicity was found in TRB CDR3s of CXCR3-positive naive cells than of CXCR3-negative naive cells.

Preparation of TRB cDNA libraries relied on 5' RACE carrying UMI labels. TCRdb re-called the 5' RACE reads and shows each CDR3 protein once, DNA omitted. The sample's table shows tens of thousands of distinct CDR3 sequences. Their recognized antigens are unknown. Source material: naive CXCR3+ CD8+ T cells from blood. The subset is: CD45RO-CCR7+CD27+CD95- naive CD8+ T cells expressing CXCR3 (TNR3+). All receptors derive from a human donor in good health. Some clones in this sample may be carry-over from other donors' samples.

The rearrangement uses TRBV29-1 and TRBJ2-3; no DNA is available, so the TRBD2 call from TCRdb remains unchecked. CDR3 size: 15 residues. Germline CDR1 and CDR2: SQVTM and ANQGSEA. The CDR3 here is CSALPDGPRTDTQYF.

The chain employs TRBV7-9 and TRBJ1-3. The CDR3 length is 15 residues. The V gene's germline CDR1 is SEHNR and CDR2 FQNEAQ (reference sequence). This CDR3 reads CASSFPTSSGNTIYF.

V usage is TRBV7-8 and J usage is TRBJ2-2. This CDR3 comprises 15 residues. Germline CDR1 is SGHVS and CDR2 is FQNEAQ. The CDR3 loop is CASSLEPGNTGELFF.

The genes are TRBV6-2 or TRBV6-3 and TRBJ2-3; TCRdb's D call of TRBD2 is untestable without DNA. Per germline, CDR1 MNHEY and CDR2 SVGEGT. The CDR3 covers 16 residues. The CDR3 sequence: CASSYVQREYTDTQYF.

The chain carries TRBV12-3 or TRBV12-4 and TRBJ1-2. There are 17 residues in the CDR3. CDR3 amino acids: CASSFRHGPSPESGYTF.

This rearrangement joins TRBV6-2 or TRBV6-3 to TRBJ2-7. There are 12 residues in the CDR3. Germline loops: CDR1 MNHEY, CDR2 SVGEGT. CDR3 amino acids: CASSPTIYEQYF.

The J gene is TRBJ2-7, the V gene TRBV10-3; TCRdb indicates TRBD1, and absent DNA this call remains unverified. Germline V gene data show CDR1 as ENHRY and CDR2 as SYGVKD. The CDR3 consists of 12 residues. CDR3 region: CAISDGGYEQYF.

The chain has TRBV4-1 and TRBJ1-2; TCRdb designates TRBD1, a call that cannot be tested without DNA. The CDR3 is made up of 12 amino acids. Looked up from germline, CDR1 is MGHRA and CDR2 is YSYEKL. The CDR3 is CASSQAGYGYTF.

The chain uses TRBV7-9 and TRBJ1-5. Germline V gene data show CDR1 as SEHNR and CDR2 as FQNEAQ (reference sequence). The CDR3 runs 16 residues. The CDR3 protein is CASSLGDLYSNQPQHF.

The chain links TRBV7-2 to TRBJ2-7; TCRdb selects TRBD2, and the lack of DNA leaves this call unchecked. This CDR3 has 14 amino acids. The V gene's germline CDR1 is SGHTA and CDR2 FQGNSA. The CDR3 protein is CASSPWTGAYEQYF. The complete variable domain, with remaining parts taken from reference TRBV7-2 and TRBJ2-7, reads GAGVSQSPSNKVTEKGKDVELRCDPISGHTALYWYRQSLGQGLEFLIYFQGNSAPDKSGLPSDRFSAERTGGSVSTLTIQRTQQEDSAVYLCASSPWTGAYEQYFGPGTRLTVT.